This is a list of T cell receptor beta chains from one sample in a study of blood T cells in healthy people across ages. Each CDR3 protein gets one entry after TCRdb re-called the 5' RACE reads with MiXCR. The sample lists 850,000 to 950,000 distinct CDR3 sequences; around 30% were seen once. The material sequenced was blood. The receptors stem from a woman at least 80 years old in good health. Both conserved end residues are part of each CDR3. A D gene is named only where the DNA matches it firmly. Clone size, where shown, is once, few, many, or a class for clones that have expanded.

CDR3 protein: CSSSFDPTADTQYF
CDR3 DNA: TGTTCCAGCAGCTTCGACCCCACAGCGGATACGCAGTATTTT
V gene: TRBV7-9
D gene: NA
clone size: NA
J gene: TRBJ2-3

CDR3 protein: CASSQEGQRMNTEAFF
CDR3 DNA: TGTGCCAGCAGCCAAGAGGGACAGAGAATGAACACTGAAGCTTTCTTT
V gene: TRBV4-2
D gene: TRBD1
clone size: many
J gene: TRBJ1-1

CDR3 protein: CASSTFGTSMDTQYF
CDR3 DNA: TGTGCCAGCAGTACTTTCGGGACTTCAATGGATACGCAGTATTTT
V gene: TRBV6-2/TRBV6-3
D gene: NA
clone size: many
J gene: TRBJ2-3

CDR3 protein: CASSLGRRSSTDTQYF
CDR3 DNA: TGTGCCAGCAGCTTAGGCCGAAGATCTAGCACAGATACGCAGTATTTT
V gene: TRBV11-3
D gene: NA
clone size: many
J gene: TRBJ2-3

CDR3 protein: CASSLARGLNTEAFF
CDR3 DNA: TGTGCCAGCAGCTTAGCGCGAGGCTTGAACACTGAAGCTTTCTTT
V gene: TRBV7-9
D gene: NA
clone size: few
J gene: TRBJ1-1

CDR3 protein: CASSEEGWTEAFF
CDR3 DNA: TGTGCCAGCAGTGAAGAAGGATGGACTGAAGCTTTCTTT
V gene: TRBV2
D gene: NA
clone size: NA
J gene: TRBJ1-1

CDR3 protein: CASSYGQPRGEQYF
CDR3 DNA: TGTGCCAGCAGTTACGGGCAGCCAAGAGGCGAGCAGTACTTC
V gene: TRBV6-2/TRBV6-3
D gene: NA
clone size: many
J gene: TRBJ2-7

CDR3 protein: CASSQERRTGGAGSHNEQFF
CDR3 DNA: TGTGCCAGCAGCCAAGAACGGAGGACAGGGGGCGCGGGGTCTCACAATGAGCAGTTCTTC
V gene: TRBV14
D gene: TRBD1
clone size: few
J gene: TRBJ2-1

CDR3 protein: CSVLTSGGGRGFF
CDR3 DNA: TGCAGCGTCTTGACTAGCGGTGGAGGAAGAGGGTTCTTC
V gene: TRBV29-1
D gene: TRBD2
clone size: NA
J gene: TRBJ2-1

CDR3 protein: CASSPGLTDSTDTQYF
CDR3 DNA: TGTGCCAGCAGCCCTGGACTGACAGATAGTACAGATACGCAGTATTTT
V gene: TRBV5-6
D gene: NA
clone size: NA
J gene: TRBJ2-3

CDR3 protein: CASSPRTGADNSPLHF
CDR3 DNA: TGTGCCAGCTCACCAAGGACAGGGGCAGACAATTCACCCCTCCACTTT
V gene: TRBV18
D gene: TRBD1
clone size: many
J gene: TRBJ1-6

CDR3 protein: CASNGLRKETQFF
CDR3 DNA: TGTGCCAGCAACGGGTTGCGCAAGGAGACCCAGTTCTTC
V gene: TRBV2
D gene: NA
clone size: NA
J gene: TRBJ2-1

CDR3 protein: CASSHDRNQPQHF
CDR3 DNA: TGTGCCAGCAGTCACGACCGGAATCAGCCCCAGCATTTT
V gene: TRBV12-3/TRBV12-4
D gene: NA
clone size: many
J gene: TRBJ1-5

CDR3 protein: CAVGTGGDGYTF
CDR3 DNA: TGTGCCGTCGGGACAGGGGGCGATGGCTACACCTTC
V gene: TRBV6-2/TRBV6-3
D gene: TRBD1
clone size: NA
J gene: TRBJ1-2

CDR3 protein: CASSAQTGVSTEAFF
CDR3 DNA: TGCGCCAGCAGCGCCCAGACAGGGGTGAGCACTGAAGCTTTCTTT
V gene: TRBV5-1
D gene: TRBD1
clone size: few
J gene: TRBJ1-1

CDR3 protein: CASSLLPRLASSHNEQFF
CDR3 DNA: TGTGCCAGCAGCTTGCTTCCCCGGTTGGCCAGCTCCCACAATGAGCAGTTCTTC
V gene: TRBV5-6
D gene: NA
clone size: NA
J gene: TRBJ2-1

CDR3 protein: CASSVDGGPEETQYF
CDR3 DNA: TGTGCCAGCAGCGTAGATGGGGGGCCCGAAGAGACCCAGTACTTC
V gene: TRBV9
D gene: NA
clone size: many
J gene: TRBJ2-5

CDR3 protein: CSARGGDQETQYF
CDR3 DNA: TGCAGTGCTAGAGGGGGAGATCAAGAGACCCAGTACTTC
V gene: TRBV20-1
D gene: NA
clone size: many
J gene: TRBJ2-5

CDR3 protein: CASSSYILQGKGVMDEQFF
CDR3 DNA: TGTGCCAGCAGCTCATACATCTTACAGGGGAAGGGGGTAATGGATGAGCAGTTCTTC
V gene: TRBV7-9
D gene: TRBD1
clone size: many
J gene: TRBJ2-1

CDR3 protein: CASSLYAAGHTEAFF
CDR3 DNA: TGTGCCAGCAGCTTATACGCGGCAGGGCACACTGAAGCTTTCTTT
V gene: TRBV7-2
D gene: NA
clone size: NA
J gene: TRBJ1-1

CDR3 protein: CATARTGELFF
CDR3 DNA: TGTGCCACCGCCCGCACCGGGGAGCTGTTTTTT
V gene: TRBV24-1
D gene: NA
clone size: NA
J gene: TRBJ2-2

CDR3 protein: CATREKGGPTDTQYF
CDR3 DNA: TGTGCCACCAGGGAAAAAGGGGGGCCCACAGATACGCAGTATTTT
V gene: TRBV15
D gene: NA
clone size: many
J gene: TRBJ2-3